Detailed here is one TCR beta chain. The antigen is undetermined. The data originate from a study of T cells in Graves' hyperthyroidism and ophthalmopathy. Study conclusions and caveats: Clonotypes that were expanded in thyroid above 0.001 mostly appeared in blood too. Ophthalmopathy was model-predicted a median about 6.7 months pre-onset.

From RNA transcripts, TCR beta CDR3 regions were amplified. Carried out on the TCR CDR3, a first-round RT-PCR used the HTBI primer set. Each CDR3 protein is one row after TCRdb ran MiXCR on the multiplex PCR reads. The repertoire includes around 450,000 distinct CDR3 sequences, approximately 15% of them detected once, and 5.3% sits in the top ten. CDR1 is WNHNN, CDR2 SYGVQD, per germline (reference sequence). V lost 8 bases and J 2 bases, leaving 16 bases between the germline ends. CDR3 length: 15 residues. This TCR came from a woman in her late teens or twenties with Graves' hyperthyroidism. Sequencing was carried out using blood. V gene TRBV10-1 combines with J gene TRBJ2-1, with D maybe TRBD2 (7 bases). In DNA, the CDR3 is TGCGCCAGCGCCCGGGGGGCAGCAACCTACAATGAGCAGTTCTTC. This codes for CASARGAATYNEQFF.